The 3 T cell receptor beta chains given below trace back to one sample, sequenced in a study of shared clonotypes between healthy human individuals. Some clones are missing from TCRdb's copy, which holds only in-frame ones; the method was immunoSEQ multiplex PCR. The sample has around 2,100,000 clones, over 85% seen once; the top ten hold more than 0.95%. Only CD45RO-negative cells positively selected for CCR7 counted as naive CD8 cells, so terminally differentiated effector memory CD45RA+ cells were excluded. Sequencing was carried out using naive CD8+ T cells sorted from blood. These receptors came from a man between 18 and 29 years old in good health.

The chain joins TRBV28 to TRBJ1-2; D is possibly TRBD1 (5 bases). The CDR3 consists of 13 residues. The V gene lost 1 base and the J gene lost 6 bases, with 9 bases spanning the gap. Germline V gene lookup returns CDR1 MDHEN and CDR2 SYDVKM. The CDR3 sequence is CASSLSWDDGYTF. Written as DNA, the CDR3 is TGTGCCAGCAGTTTATCCTGGGACGATGGCTACACCTTC.

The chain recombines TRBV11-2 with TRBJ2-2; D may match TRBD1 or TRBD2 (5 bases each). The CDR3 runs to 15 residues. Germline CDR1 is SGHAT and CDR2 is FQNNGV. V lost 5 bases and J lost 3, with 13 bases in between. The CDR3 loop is CASSNRDQHTGELFF. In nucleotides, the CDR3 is TGTGCCAGCAGCAACCGGGACCAACACACCGGGGAGCTGTTTTTT.

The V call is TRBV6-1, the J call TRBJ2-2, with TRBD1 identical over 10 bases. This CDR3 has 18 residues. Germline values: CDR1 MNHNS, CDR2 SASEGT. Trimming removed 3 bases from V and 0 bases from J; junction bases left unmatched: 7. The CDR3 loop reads CASSEGQGPRSNTGELFF. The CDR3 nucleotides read TGTGCCAGCAGTGAGGGACAGGGGCCTAGATCGAACACCGGGGAGCTGTTTTTT.